This T cell receptor (beta chain) was profiled in a study of cytomegalovirus exposure and HLA in healthy donors. Looking at the study overall: Among the approximately 400 genotyped donors, around 81% were placed in the Caucasian-associated ancestry cluster. Study-wide findings and caveats: In a later analysis, most CMV-associated TCR beta chains appeared HLA-restricted.

The CDR3 runs 16 residues. Germline trimming cut 0 bases from V and 4 bases from J; bases unmatched to any gene: 6. CDR1 is SGDLS, CDR2 YYNGEE, per germline. Concerning this clone itself: Antigen: not known.

Both 60 Vbeta primers and 13 Jbeta primers went into the PCR. Clones were read by immunoSEQ multiplex PCR, and TCRdb kept only the in-frame ones, dropping some. This table has 150,000 to 200,000 clones, approximately 88% appearing once. This TCR was sampled from a boy younger than 10 in good health and CMV-seronegative. The sample comprised PBMCs. J is TRBJ2-1 and V is TRBV9; 8 bases match TRBD2. As DNA, the CDR3 is TGTGCCAGCAGCGTAGATACGGCGGGGGGTTACAATGAGCAGTTCTTC. Residues: CASSVDTAGGYNEQFF. Looking up the rest from reference TRBV9 and TRBJ2-1 gives the full variable domain: DSGVTQTPKHLITATGQRVTLRCSPRSGDLSVYWYQQSLDQGLQFLIQYYNGEERAKGNILERFSAQQFPDLHSELNLSSLELGDSALYFCASSVDTAGGYNEQFFGPGTRLTVL.